This T cell receptor beta chain was observed in a study of beta chain features in type 1 diabetes. Of the isolated RNA, all was reverse transcribed, and so the sequenced material was expressed TCRB transcripts. Using immunoSEQ multiplex PCR, the repertoire was profiled, and TCRdb retains in-frame clones only, with some absent. The data hold under 900,000 clones, with roughly 16% observed a single time. Germline-derived CDR1 and CDR2 are SGHVS and FQNEAQ. The V end was cut by 5 bases, the J end by 7 bases, with 17 bases between. The CDR3 consists of 14 residues. This clone was detected a few times. This sequence joins TRBV7-8 and TRBJ1-1; possible D gene TRBD1, 5 bases. The sequenced sample was naive CD4+ T cells from blood. The TCR comes from a woman between 18 and 30 years old in good health. In DNA, the CDR3 is TGTGCCAGCAGCATCGGAAAGACAGCCTATGAAGCTTTCTTT. It yields the protein CASSIGKTAYEAFF.